The rows below give T cell receptor beta chains drawn from one sample of a study of beta chain features in type 1 diabetes. The assay was immunoSEQ multiplex PCR, and TCRdb's table has in-frame clones only and misses some. The profile shows fewer than 250,000 clones, 13% to 15% of them singletons. Input material: naive CD4+ T cells from blood. The receptors were gathered from a woman aged 35 to 49 in good health. Each CDR3 is given with its conserved first and last residue. A D gene is named only where the DNA matches it firmly. Clone size is shown for a subset of rows, as once, few, many or a class of expanded clone.

j_call | clone_size | v_call | d_call | cdr3_aa | cdr3_nt
TRBJ2-6 | few | TRBV18 | TRBD1 | CASSPLTGTGSFRANVLTF | TGTGCCAGCTCACCCCTCACCGGGACAGGGTCGTTTAGGGCCAACGTCCTGACTTTC
TRBJ1-6 | NA | TRBV4-3 | NA | CASSQAAGDNSPLHF | TGCGCCAGCAGCCAAGCGGCAGGGGACAATTCACCCCTCCACTTT
TRBJ1-4 | few | TRBV7-6 | TRBD1 | CASSIRGRGEKLFF | TGTGCCAGCAGCATCAGGGGGCGCGGTGAAAAACTGTTTTTT
TRBJ1-4 | few | TRBV5-1 | TRBD1 | CASSLGTAYNEKLFF | TGCGCCAGCAGCCTCGGGACAGCCTATAATGAAAAACTGTTTTTT
TRBJ2-4 | NA | TRBV18 | NA | CASSPQAGAKNIQYF | TGTGCCAGCTCACCACAAGCAGGGGCCAAAAACATTCAGTACTTC
TRBJ2-3 | many | TRBV15 | NA | CATSRPGTARDTQYF | TGTGCCACCAGCAGACCCGGGACTGCCCGGGATACGCAGTATTTT
TRBJ1-2 | NA | TRBV6-5 | TRBD1 | CASSTGTDYGYTF | TGTGCCAGCAGTACCGGGACAGATTATGGCTACACCTTC
TRBJ2-7 | NA | TRBV7-2 | TRBD1 | CASSLSRGLNEQYF | TGTGCCAGCAGCTTATCCAGGGGGCTTAACGAGCAGTACTTC
TRBJ2-7 | NA | TRBV5-1 | NA | CASSLLVPDYEQYF | TGCGCCAGCAGCTTGTTAGTCCCCGACTACGAGCAGTACTTC
TRBJ2-5 | NA | TRBV18 | NA | CASSPPGSQETQYF | TGTGCCAGCTCACCTCCGGGATCTCAAGAGACCCAGTACTTC
TRBJ1-5 | few | TRBV5-4 | NA | CASSLQGSNQPQHF | TGTGCCAGCAGCTTACAGGGTAGCAATCAGCCCCAGCATTTT
TRBJ1-2 | NA | TRBV5-1 | NA | CASSGQDPNYGYTF | TGCGCCAGCAGCGGGCAGGATCCTAACTATGGCTACACCTTC
TRBJ2-3 | few | TRBV5-1 | NA | CASTYPSTDTQYF | TGCGCCAGCACCTATCCTAGCACAGATACGCAGTATTTT
TRBJ2-5 | few | TRBV2 | TRBD2 | CASKLSGAETQYF | TGTGCCAGCAAGCTTAGCGGGGCGGAGACCCAGTACTTC
TRBJ1-5 | few | TRBV6-5 | NA | CASSRQPQHF | TGTGCCAGCAGCCGTCAGCCCCAGCATTTT
TRBJ2-2 | few | TRBV5-1 | NA | CASTRTPTGELFF | TGCGCCAGCACAAGGACACCCACCGGGGAGCTGTTTTTT
TRBJ1-3 | NA | TRBV5-1 | TRBD1 | CASSLAGGNGNTIYF | TGCGCCAGCAGCCTAGCAGGGGGAAATGGAAACACCATATATTTT
TRBJ2-7 | few | TRBV10-3 | NA | CAISPSEGGEQYF | TGTGCCATCAGCCCCTCCGAGGGCGGCGAGCAGTACTTC
TRBJ2-5 | NA | TRBV6-5 | NA | CASSYRLVGTQYF | TGTGCCAGCAGTTATCGGTTGGTTGGGACCCAGTACTTC
TRBJ1-1 | few | TRBV19 | TRBD1 | CASLWTGENIEAFF | TGTGCCAGCCTCTGGACAGGGGAAAACATTGAAGCTTTCTTT
TRBJ2-1 | NA | TRBV5-4 | NA | CATGGLWDEQFF | TGTGCCACCGGGGGGCTTTGGGATGAGCAGTTCTTC
TRBJ2-2 | few | TRBV19 | NA | CASSIRGSNTGELFF | TGTGCCAGTAGTATTAGAGGGTCGAACACCGGGGAGCTGTTTTTT
TRBJ1-6 | few | TRBV9 | TRBD1 | CASSSGRTGGASPLHF | TGTGCCAGCAGCTCGGGCCGGACAGGGGGAGCATCACCCCTCCACTTT
TRBJ2-1 | NA | TRBV11-2 | TRBD1 | CASSLDRGFLNEQFF | TGTGCCAGCAGCTTAGACAGGGGGTTCCTAAATGAGCAGTTCTTC
TRBJ1-4 | few | TRBV5-1 | NA | CASRPGGGDEKLFF | TGCGCCAGCCGACCGGGCGGAGGGGATGAAAAACTGTTTTTT
TRBJ1-4 | NA | TRBV9 | TRBD1 | CASSRRTGGNEKLFF | TGTGCCAGCAGCCGAAGGACAGGGGGGAATGAAAAACTGTTTTTT
TRBJ2-3 | NA | TRBV6-6 | NA | CASSYGEVPHPQYF | TGTGCCAGCAGTTACGGGGAGGTGCCACACCCGCAGTATTTT